The 15 T cell receptor beta chains below come from one sample, sequenced in a study of blood T cell repertoires in COVID-19. Here immunoSEQ multiplex PCR was the method, and the copy in TCRdb shows in-frame clones only, minus some. Of 200,000 to 250,000 clones listed, roughly 94% are singletons. The sequencing input was peripheral blood. These receptors all stem from a man aged 25-45 years with acute or convalescent COVID-19.

CDR3 loop: CASSQADRGHEQYF. The CDR3 bases are TGCGCCAGCAGCCAAGCAGACAGGGGGCACGAGCAGTACTTC. The J gene is TRBJ2-7, the V gene TRBV4-1, with 10 bases aligning to TRBD1. Germline V lookup: CDR1 MGHRA, CDR2 YSYEKL. The V gene end was trimmed by 1 base and the J gene end by 5 bases; junction bases not matched to a gene: 2. The CDR3 runs 14 residues.

The chain carries TRBV28 and TRBJ1-1; D is perhaps TRBD1 (5 bases). The CDR3 has 11 residues. Trimming pared 6 bases from V and 8 bases from J, leaving 10 bases between. The germline V gene encodes CDR1 MDHEN and CDR2 SYDVKM. The CDR3 DNA sequence: TGTGCCAGCAGGACAGACTCCGAAGCTTTCTTT. This sequence encodes CASRTDSEAFF.

V and J are TRBV16 and TRBJ1-4; tentatively, D is TRBD1 (6 bases). The CDR3 is 16 amino acids. Trimming cost V 4 bases and J 0 bases, with 12 bases left between them. Germline CDR1 reads KGHSY; CDR2 reads FQNENV. The DNA for the CDR3 is TGTGCCAGCAGCCGAGGCCAGGGGACAACTAATGAAAAACTGTTTTTT. Translation: CASSRGQGTTNEKLFF. Filled out from reference TRBV16 and TRBJ1-4, the complete variable domain reads GEEVAQTPKHLVRGEGQKAKLYCAPIKGHSYVFWYQQVLKNEFKFLISFQNENVFDETGMPKERFSAKCLPNSPCSLEIQATKLEDSAVYFCASSRGQGTTNEKLFFGSGTQLSVL.

In DNA form, the CDR3 reads TGTGCCTGGAGTAAGGGGTTGAACACCGGGGAGCTGTTTTTT. Protein sequence: CAWSKGLNTGELFF. J is TRBJ2-2 and V is TRBV30, with D possibly TRBD1 on 5 matching bases. Trimming removed 2 bases at V and 1 base at J, with 8 bases between. The CDR3 sequence is 14 residues long. Germline V gene data show CDR1 as GTSNPN and CDR2 as SVGIG (reference sequence).

The chain is built from TRBV5-1 and TRBJ2-3; TRBD1 aligns across 8 bases. V was pared by 2 bases and J by 1 base, with 3 bases of the junction left unmatched. This CDR3 contains 15 residues. Germline V gene sequence: CDR1 SGHRS, CDR2 YFSETQ. For the CDR3, the DNA is TGCGCCAGCAGCTTAATGGGACAGGGCACAGATACGCAGTATTTT. It yields the protein CASSLMGQGTDTQYF.

This clone was picked up one time. The chain links TRBV5-6 to TRBJ2-2, with 13 positions matching TRBD2. Looked up from germline, CDR1 is SGHDT and CDR2 is YYEEEE. The CDR3 extends over 16 amino acids. The V and J ends lost 3 bases and 7 bases, in that order; junction bases with no gene match: 6. The CDR3: CASSWGTSGKIGELFF. The CDR3, as DNA: TGTGCCAGCAGCTGGGGGACTAGCGGGAAAATCGGGGAGCTGTTTTTT.

The rearrangement joins TRBV28 to TRBJ2-3; the D is unclear. The germline V and J ends were trimmed by 8 bases and 6 bases, with 12 bases remaining between them. This CDR3 is built from 12 residues. Germline V gene data show CDR1 as MDHEN and CDR2 as SYDVKM. CDR3 nucleotides: TGTGCCAGCCAAGAACTCAGGGATACGCAGTATTTT. Its protein product is CASQELRDTQYF.

V gene TRBV14 combines with J gene TRBJ2-7; 13 nucleotides align to TRBD2. The CDR3 length is 16 residues. Germline V gene lookup returns CDR1 SGHDN and CDR2 FVKESK. The V and J ends lost 2 bases and 12 bases, in that order; junction bases with no gene match: 13. The CDR3 reads CASSQKGLAGVVALYF. In DNA form, the CDR3 reads TGTGCCAGCAGCCAAAAAGGACTAGCGGGAGTGGTCGCTCTGTACTTC.

The gene calls are TRBV5-1 and TRBJ2-1, with TRBD2 as a possible D gene (5 bases). Germline V lookup: CDR1 SGHRS, CDR2 YFSETQ. The CDR3 has 15 residues. V dropped 4 bases and J dropped 0 bases, with 11 bases sitting between them. CDR3 sequence (DNA): TGCGCCAGCAGCACGGACTTCTTCTCCTACAATGAGCAGTTCTTC. It specifies CASSTDFFSYNEQFF. The full variable domain, with the rest looked up from reference TRBV5-1 and TRBJ2-1, is KAGVTQTPRYLIKTRGQQVTLSCSPISGHRSVSWYQQTPGQGLQFLFEYFSETQRNKGNFPGRFSGRQFSNSRSEMNVSTLELGDSALYLCASSTDFFSYNEQFFGPGTRLTVL.

This clone was recorded a few times. The gene calls are TRBV29-1 and TRBJ1-5, with TRBD1 identical over 7 bases. V lost 8 bases to trimming and J lost 3 bases; unmatched junction nucleotides: 10. CDR1 and CDR2 from the germline V gene are SQVTM and ANQGSEA. The CDR3 is 14 residues long. This CDR3 reads CSFVGTDPNQPQHF. In DNA form, the CDR3 reads TGCAGCTTCGTGGGGACAGATCCCAATCAGCCCCAGCATTTT. Combining the CDR3 with reference TRBV29-1 and TRBJ1-5 gives the whole variable domain SAVISQKPSRDICQRGTSLTIQCQVDSQVTMMFWYRQQPGQSLTLIATANQGSEATYESGFVIDKFPISRPNLTFSTLTVSNMSPEDSSIYLCSFVGTDPNQPQHFGDGTRLSIL.

The V and J genes are TRBV4-1 and TRBJ2-1, with 11 nucleotides matching TRBD2. Losses at the gene ends were 0 bases for V and 7 bases for J; bases not matched to a gene: 8. CDR1 and CDR2 (germline): MGHRA, YSYEKL. The CDR3 sequence is 17 residues long. The CDR3 region is CASSQEGTASGRNEQFF. The CDR3 DNA sequence: TGCGCCAGCAGCCAAGAGGGTACCGCTAGCGGGAGGAATGAGCAGTTCTTC.

V gene TRBV6-5 combines with J gene TRBJ1-3; 10 nucleotides line up with TRBD1. CDR3 size: 15 residues. J gave up 2 bases and V 6 bases, and 4 bases lay outside the gene matches. The germline CDR1 and CDR2 sequences are MNHEY and SVGAGI. Written as DNA, the CDR3 is TGTGCCAGCAGCCCAGACAGGGGGCCTGGAAACACCATATATTTT. Protein sequence: CASSPDRGPGNTIYF.

The chain has TRBV2 and TRBJ2-7; D is undetermined. This CDR3 is 14 amino acids long. The V end lost 5 bases, the J end lost 3 bases, and 14 bases lay between the germline ends. Looked up from germline, CDR1 is SNHLY and CDR2 is FYNNEI. CDR3 in DNA: TGTGCCAGCAGTCCCTCCCCTAATGGCTACGAGCAGTACTTC. It encodes CASSPSPNGYEQYF.

The chain couples TRBV5-6 to TRBJ1-2; 8 bases map to TRBD1. Germline trimming cut 5 bases from V and 8 bases from J; bases unmatched to any gene: 14. Germline V lookup: CDR1 SGHDT, CDR2 YYEEEE. The CDR3 runs 15 residues. CDR3 DNA sequence: TGTGCCAGCAGTTTGCAGGGGGCGAATATGAACGGCTACACCTTC. The encoded protein is CASSLQGANMNGYTF. Full variable domain (remainder filled in from reference TRBV5-6 and TRBJ1-2): DAGVTQSPTHLIKTRGQQVTLRCSPKSGHDTVSWYQQALGQGPQFIFQYYEEEERQRGNFPDRFSGHQFPNYSSELNVNALLLGDSALYLCASSLQGANMNGYTFGSGTRLTVV.

This chain connects TRBV2 to TRBJ1-5; 7 bases are a match to TRBD1. Germline V gene lookup returns CDR1 SNHLY and CDR2 FYNNEI. The CDR3 is made up of 12 amino acids. The trim removed 8 bases at V and 6 bases at J, leaving 4 bases unmatched. The CDR3 DNA is TGTGCCAGCCGGGACAGTCGTCAGCCCCAGCATTTT. It is translated as CASRDSRQPQHF.